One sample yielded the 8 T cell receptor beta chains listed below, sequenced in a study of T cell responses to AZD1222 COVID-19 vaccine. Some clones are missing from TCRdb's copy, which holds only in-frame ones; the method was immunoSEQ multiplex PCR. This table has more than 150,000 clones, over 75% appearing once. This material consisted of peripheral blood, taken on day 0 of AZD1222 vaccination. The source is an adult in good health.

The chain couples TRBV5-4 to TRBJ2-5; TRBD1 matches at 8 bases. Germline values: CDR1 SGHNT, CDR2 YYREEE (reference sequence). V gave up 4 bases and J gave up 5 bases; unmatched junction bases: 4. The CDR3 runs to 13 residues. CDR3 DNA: TGTGCCAGCAGCACCGGACAGGGTGAGACCCAGTACTTC. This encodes CASSTGQGETQYF.

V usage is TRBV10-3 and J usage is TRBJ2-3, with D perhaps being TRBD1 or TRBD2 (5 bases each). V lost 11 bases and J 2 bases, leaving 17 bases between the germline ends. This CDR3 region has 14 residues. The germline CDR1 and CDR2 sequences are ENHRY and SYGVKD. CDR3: CASNGDPSTDTQYF. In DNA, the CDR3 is TGTGCCTCAAACGGGGACCCCTCCACAGATACGCAGTATTTT.

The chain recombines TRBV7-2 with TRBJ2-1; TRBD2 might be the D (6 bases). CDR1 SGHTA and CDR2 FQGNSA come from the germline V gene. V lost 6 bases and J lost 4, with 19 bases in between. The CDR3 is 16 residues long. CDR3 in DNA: TGTGCCAGCAGACCACCAACTAGCCCCTCGTACAATGAGCAGTTCTTC. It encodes CASRPPTSPSYNEQFF.

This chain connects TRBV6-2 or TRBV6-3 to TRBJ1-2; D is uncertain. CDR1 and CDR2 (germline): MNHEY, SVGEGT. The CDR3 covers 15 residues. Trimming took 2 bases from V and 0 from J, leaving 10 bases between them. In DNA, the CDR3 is TGTGCCAGCAGTTACCCAGGAATTACTAACTATGGCTACACCTTC. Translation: CASSYPGITNYGYTF.

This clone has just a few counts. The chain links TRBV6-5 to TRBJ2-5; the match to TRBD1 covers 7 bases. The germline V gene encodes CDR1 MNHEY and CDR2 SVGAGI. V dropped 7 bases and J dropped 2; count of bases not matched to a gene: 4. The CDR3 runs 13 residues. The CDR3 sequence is CASNGQVQETQYF. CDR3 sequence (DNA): TGTGCCAGCAATGGACAGGTACAAGAGACCCAGTACTTC.

The CDR3 loop reads CAVGAGGTYEQYF. CDR3 nucleotide sequence: TGTGCCGTGGGAGCGGGGGGAACCTACGAGCAGTACTTC. This chain joins TRBV7-2 and TRBJ2-7; 9 bases align to TRBD2. The germline V gene has CDR1 SGHTA and CDR2 FQGNSA. The CDR3 consists of 13 residues. Losses at the gene ends were 11 bases for V and 2 bases for J; bases not matched to a gene: 7.

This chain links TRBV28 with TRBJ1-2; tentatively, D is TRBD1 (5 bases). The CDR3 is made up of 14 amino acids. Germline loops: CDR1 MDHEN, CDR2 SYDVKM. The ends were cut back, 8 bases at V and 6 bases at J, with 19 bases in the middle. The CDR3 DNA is TGTGCCAGCCTCCAGGGCGGGGCTTGGGATGGCTACACCTTC. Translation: CASLQGGAWDGYTF.

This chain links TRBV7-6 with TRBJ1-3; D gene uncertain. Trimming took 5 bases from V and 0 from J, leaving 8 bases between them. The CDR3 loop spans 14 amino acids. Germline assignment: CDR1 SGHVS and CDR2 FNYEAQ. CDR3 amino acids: CASSPDPSGNTIYF. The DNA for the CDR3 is TGTGCCAGCAGCCCAGACCCCTCTGGAAACACCATATATTTT.